This T cell receptor beta chain derives from a study of a mutant IDH1 vaccine in newly diagnosed glioma (dated by TCRdb to the early 2020s). In the study overall: Of the approximately 34 patients who were treated, around 60% were male and approximately 38% were female, and the mean age was around 43 years. Before enrollment, most patients had been given radiochemotherapy with temozolomide as standard therapy, while the rest had received either radiotherapy alone or temozolomide alone. Six visits were used for peripheral blood collection: V03 (baseline), V05, V07, V10, V12 and V13. For exploratory analyses, longitudinal TCRB deep sequencing was carried out in some 25 treated patients wherever samples were available.

The sample's time point label is to be understood as: baseline, week 1 (first vaccination visit). Per the publication, the treatment or condition label means: pre-vaccination baseline after standard-of-care therapy. Newly diagnosed WHO grade 3 or 4 IDH1-mutant astrocytomas showing loss of nuclear ATRX were present in the donors. The samples were drawn from NOA16, a multicentre, single-arm, open-label phase I trial in Germany that tested a mutant IDH1 peptide vaccine in humans for the first time. For immunogenicity testing, the blood drawn at visit V03 was used as the baseline sample. Genomic DNA for TCRB sequencing was isolated from EDTA blood with the DNeasy Blood and Tissue Kit. About this clone: Its antigen is currently not known. Per-base qualities were not stored, and no clone one base away is much larger.

CDR1 MNHNS and CDR2 SASEGT were looked up in the germline V gene. Deletion took 9 bases off V and 1 base off J, with a span of 12 bases between the germline ends. Spanning cysteine to phenylalanine, the CDR3 consists of 13 amino acids. Solely the CDR3 DNA is kept, with 39 bases framed from the first base. Library preparation used the immunoSEQ multiplex PCR assay. Following the manufacturer's protocol, the hsTCRB Kit was used to amplify rearranged TCR beta chain sequences. Sequencing of TCRB libraries was carried out on an Illumina MiSeq. Per the authors' processing: Demultiplexing, trimming and gene mapping were performed with the kit vendor's proprietary platform. In TCRdb, the immuneACCESS table is reduced to in-frame sequences with V and J assigned. These tables do not hold every clone; where another copy was compared, an unresolved V gene accounts for under half, and the others remain unexplained. The D gene and trimming were derived from the DNA, and the V and J assignments and clone size from that table. For this sample the table gives 60,000 to 85,000 clones, of which around 74% were detected only once. In total, the top ten clones hold approximately 8% of the sample.

Overall results and qualifications from the work: Immune responses induced by the vaccine were seen in about 93% of patients across multiple MHC alleles. Pseudoprogression seemed to be unrelated to changes in the top peripheral T cell clonotypes found by TCRB sequencing. PBMC samples for TCRB deep sequencing were selected based on availability. The authors noted that analyses of patient blood samples could not be reproduced because of sample limitations.

The rearranged segments are TRBV6-1 and TRBJ1-1, and perhaps TRBD1 as D gene, on 6 matching bases. The input for sequencing was PBMCs, taken from a glioma patient treated with radiotherapy, temozolomide or both. The TCR sequence derives from a man aged 50 to 59 with glioma. The bases are TGTGCCAGTCAAAGGGGGGGGAACACTGAAGCTTTCTTT. It encodes CASQRGGNTEAFF.